This T cell receptor (beta chain) was retrieved from a study of blood T cell repertoires in COVID-19. The overall study: Sample material is recorded as cDNA or gDNA derived from T cells, B-cell-depleted T cells, or PBMCs.

Original data processing: Reference gene primer amplification gave estimated nucleated cell counts. Measured with immunoSEQ multiplex PCR; TCRdb has only the in-frame clones, and not every one. For V, J and clone size, that table is used; D and trimming come from the DNA. The data contain approximately 75,000 clones, 90% of them singletons. Germline loops: CDR1 SGHAT, CDR2 FQNNGV. There are 13 residues in the CDR3. The ends lost 5 bases at V and 4 bases at J; junction bases unmatched: 4. The rearrangement links TRBV11-2 to TRBJ1-2; 7 positions agree with TRBD1. The sequencing sample was made of peripheral blood. The sequence was obtained from a human donor in a cohort sampled during active COVID-19. This CDR3 is CASSRDSLYGYTF. DNA for the CDR3: TGTGCCAGCAGCCGGGACAGCCTCTATGGCTACACCTTC.